The present TCR delta chain was sequenced within a study of gamma-delta chains in newborns, infants, children. For the study at large: Microbial exposure reportedly drives polyclonal innate γδ T cell expansion after birth.

TCRdb ran CATT on the reads. The table records 5,000 to 7,000 delta-chain clones, about 2.7% of them present only once. Trimming removed 2 bases at V and 3 bases at J, with 16 bases between. Germline V gives CDR1 TSWWSYY, CDR2 QGS. The CDR3 extends over 16 amino acids. The chain employs TRDV1 and TRDJ1; D remains unclear. The sample comprised blood. This receptor was taken from a child who was a newborn, infant or young child, either healthy, febrile or measles-vaccinated (not recorded which). The CDR3 here is CALGERWPRRADKLIF. The CDR3 bases are TGTGCTCTTGGGGAAAGATGGCCCCGGCGGGCCGATAAACTCATCTTT.